The 25 T cell receptor beta chains given below trace back to one sample, sequenced in a study of tumor-infiltrating lymphocytes in localized non-small cell lung cancer. Sequenced by immunoSEQ multiplex PCR; TCRdb stores in-frame clones only, minus some. Among roughly 13,000 clones, under 70% were seen once, and the ten largest hold roughly a fifth. The source material was uninvolved lung tissue not adjacent to the tumor. The receptors derive from a human donor with non-small cell lung cancer.

The CDR3 region is CASSQARDTYYGYTF. CDR3 sequence (DNA): TGCGCCAGCAGCCAAGCCCGGGACACCTACTATGGCTACACCTTC. V usage is TRBV4-3 and J usage is TRBJ1-2, with D tentatively TRBD1 (6 bases). This CDR3 has 15 residues. In germline, CDR1 is LGHNA, CDR2 YSLEER. The V and J ends lost 1 base and 3 bases respectively, with 12 bases between them.

V gene TRBV19 combines with J gene TRBJ2-7; 10 bases agree with TRBD1. CDR1 and CDR2 from the germline V gene are LNHDA and SQIVND (reference sequence). Germline trimming cut 4 bases from V and 10 bases from J; bases unmatched to any gene: 13. The CDR3 consists of 15 residues. The CDR3 spells CASSTLGTGAILQYF. CDR3 in DNA: TGTGCCAGTAGTACTCTCGGGACAGGGGCCATCCTTCAGTACTTC. Looking up the rest from reference TRBV19 and TRBJ2-7 gives the full variable domain: DGGITQSPKYLFRKEGQNVTLSCEQNLNHDAMYWYRQDPGQGLRLIYYSQIVNDFQKGDIAEGYSVSREKKESFPLTVTSAQKNPTAFYLCASSTLGTGAILQYFGPGTRLTVT.

Turning to this clone: This probably arose from a read error, given a far larger clone one base away. The rearrangement joins TRBV5-4 to TRBJ1-5; D possibly corresponds to TRBD1 (6 bases). The germline gives CDR1 SGHNT, CDR2 YYREEE (reference sequence). The germline V and J ends were trimmed by 0 bases and 5 bases, with 12 bases remaining between them. The CDR3 spans 15 residues. CDR3 loop: CASSLGWGADQPQHF. The CDR3 nucleotides are TGTGCCAGCAGCTTGGGATGGGGGGCGGATCAGCCCCAGCATTTT.

This clone has a handful of counts. This chain's CDR3 is CATKRGGQETQYF. The DNA of the CDR3 is TGTGCCACCAAGCGGGGGGGCCAAGAGACCCAGTACTTC. This sequence joins TRBV15 and TRBJ2-5; 10 positions match TRBD2. Germline CDR1 is LNHNV and CDR2 is YYDKDF (reference sequence). This CDR3 region has 13 residues. J lost 1 base, V lost 7 bases, and 0 bases had no gene match. Full variable domain (missing parts from reference TRBV15 and TRBJ2-5): DAMVIQNPRYQVTQFGKPVTLSCSQTLNHNVMYWYQQKSSQAPKLLFHYYDKDFNNEADTPDNFQSRRPNTSFCFLDIRSPGLGDTAMYLCATKRGGQETQYFGPGTRLLVL.

The chain recombines TRBV6-5 with TRBJ1-1; D may be TRBD1 (5 bases). This CDR3 spans 13 amino acids. V lost 6 bases to trimming and J lost 1 base, with 9 bases between them. Germline lookup yields CDR1 MNHEY and CDR2 SVGAGI. CDR3 residues: CASSLGGNTEAFF. Written as DNA, the CDR3 is TGTGCCAGCAGCCTCGGGGGGAACACTGAAGCTTTCTTT.

This clone came up a few times. This chain connects TRBV7-9 to TRBJ2-1; unclear D gene. Trimming pared 5 bases from V and 3 bases from J, leaving 11 bases between. This CDR3 has 14 amino acids. Per germline, CDR1 SEHNR and CDR2 FQNEAQ (reference sequence). In nucleotides, the CDR3 is TGTGCCAGCAGCCCCATCCCAGGCTACAATGAGCAGTTCTTC. It translates to CASSPIPGYNEQFF.

The V gene is TRBV6-4, the J gene TRBJ2-7; no firm D call. Germline V gene sequence: CDR1 MRHNA, CDR2 SNTAGT. V was trimmed by 0 bases and J by 2 bases, leaving 11 bases between them. The CDR3 sequence is 15 residues long. The CDR3 loop reads CASSDSSQNTYEQYF. The CDR3 region has the DNA TGTGCCAGCAGTGACTCGTCACAGAATACCTACGAGCAGTACTTC.

The rearrangement joins TRBV7-2 to TRBJ2-4; 10 bases map to TRBD1. Per the germline V gene, CDR1 is SGHTA and CDR2 is FQGNSA. V trimming: 6 bases; J trimming: 7 bases; junction bases outside the gene matches: 9. The CDR3 spans 15 residues. The CDR3 region has the DNA TGTGCCAGCAGTTTCGGACAGGGGGTCGCGAACATTCAGTACTTC. This gives the protein CASSFGQGVANIQYF. Supplemented by reference TRBV7-2 and TRBJ2-4, the full variable domain reads GAGVSQSPSNKVTEKGKDVELRCDPISGHTALYWYRQSLGQGLEFLIYFQGNSAPDKSGLPSDRFSAERTGGSVSTLTIQRTQQEDSAVYLCASSFGQGVANIQYFGAGTRLSVL.

The rearrangement joins TRBV6-5 to TRBJ1-1, with D perhaps matching TRBD1 (5 bases). V lost 2 bases to trimming and J lost 5 bases, with 12 bases between them. Germline-derived CDR1 and CDR2 are MNHEY and SVGAGI. The CDR3 consists of 14 residues. CDR3 region: CASSYRGRGTEAFF. The CDR3 nucleotides read TGTGCCAGCAGTTACCGGGGAAGGGGAACTGAAGCTTTCTTT.

V usage is TRBV15 and J usage is TRBJ2-7; D tentatively reads TRBD1 or TRBD2 (5 bases each). Trimming took off 11 bases at V and 9 bases at J, with 29 bases between the two ends. This CDR3 has 15 residues. The germline V gene encodes CDR1 LNHNV and CDR2 YYDKDF (reference sequence). The DNA for the CDR3 is TGTGCCGCCTCCCTCAGCCGGGACCCAGGGTCGGGGCAGTACTTC. This sequence encodes CAASLSRDPGSGQYF.

The sample holds a few counts of this clone. At one end the junction does not follow the germline gene, possibly because of a read error. The chain carries TRBV11-2 and TRBJ1-1; TRBD1 might be the D (5 bases). The CDR3 has 15 amino acids. Germline values: CDR1 SGHAT, CDR2 FQNNGV. The CDR3, as DNA: TGTGCCAGCACCTTAGGAGGGGTTAGTAGAACTGAAGCTTTCTTT. Its translation is CASTLGGVSRTEAFF.

The rearrangement links TRBV5-5 to TRBJ1-2, with D tentatively TRBD1 (6 bases). Per germline, CDR1 SGHKS and CDR2 YYEKEE (reference sequence). CDR3 length equals 14 residues. V was pared by 3 bases and J by 7 bases, with 16 bases between. CDR3 region: CASSSLAGERGYTF. The CDR3 nucleotides are TGTGCCAGCAGCTCTCTAGCAGGGGAACGTGGCTACACCTTC.

The gene calls are TRBV7-8 and TRBJ2-5, with D perhaps assigned TRBD1 or TRBD2 (6 bases each). V was shortened by 7 bases and J by 5 bases, with 17 bases between the two germline ends. The CDR3 is 14 residues long. The germline gives CDR1 SGHVS, CDR2 FQNEAQ. Here the CDR3 reads CASTPTGRGETQYF. The CDR3, as DNA: TGTGCCAGCACTCCGACAGGCCGGGGGGAGACCCAGTACTTC.

The J gene is TRBJ2-7, the V gene TRBV6-1; maybe TRBD2 (5 bases). The CDR3 covers 14 residues. Germline V gene lookup returns CDR1 MNHNS and CDR2 SASEGT. Trimming left V 4 bases short and J 2 bases short, with 12 bases between. CDR3 in DNA: TGTGCCAGCAGTGTCACCACCGGGGCCTACGAGCAGTACTTC. Amino acid sequence: CASSVTTGAYEQYF.

This rearrangement joins TRBV7-8 to TRBJ2-5; 7 bases fit TRBD2. The V segment lost 2 bases and the J segment 3 bases; nucleotides outside the gene matches: 3. Per the germline V gene, CDR1 is SGHVS and CDR2 is FQNEAQ. This CDR3 has 14 residues. The DNA for the CDR3 is TGTGCCAGCAGCTTATACCTAGCGGAAGAGACCCAGTACTTC. Amino acids: CASSLYLAEETQYF.

This clone occurred a few times. The V gene is TRBV19, the J gene TRBJ1-2; 8 bases are a match to TRBD1. The CDR3 extends over 14 amino acids. Trimming removed 2 bases from V and 8 bases from J; junction bases left unmatched: 7. From germline, CDR1 is LNHDA and CDR2 SQIVND (reference sequence). Written as DNA, the CDR3 is TGTGCCAGTAGTATACAGGGGGCAGATGGGGGCTACACCTTC. The encoded protein is CASSIQGADGGYTF.

This rearrangement joins TRBV29-1 to TRBJ1-2; weak D call: TRBD1 (5 bases). Germline V lookup: CDR1 SQVTM, CDR2 ANQGSEA. Trimming took off 4 bases at V and 8 bases at J, with 8 bases between the two ends. This CDR3 is built from 10 residues. CDR3 in DNA: TGCAGCGTTGGGGACCGCGGCTACACCTTC. Amino acids: CSVGDRGYTF.

The genes are TRBV19 and TRBJ1-2, with TRBD1 identical over 11 bases. Germline assignment: CDR1 LNHDA and CDR2 SQIVND (reference sequence). The CDR3 consists of 12 residues. V shed 3 bases, J shed 13 bases, and the junction held 4 bases outside the gene matches. CDR3 sequence: CASSMGQGVITF. Here the CDR3 DNA reads TGTGCCAGTAGTATGGGACAGGGGGTTATCACCTTC.

V gene TRBV7-9 combines with J gene TRBJ1-2; D is unresolved. Trimming stripped 1 base from V and 8 bases from J, with 11 bases between. Germline V gene lookup returns CDR1 SEHNR and CDR2 FQNEAQ (reference sequence). The CDR3 contains 13 residues. This CDR3 reads CASSLDGFRGYTF. DNA of the CDR3: TGTGCCAGCAGCTTAGACGGGTTCAGGGGCTACACCTTC.

The chain couples TRBV5-6 to TRBJ1-2, with unresolved D. Trimming cost V 4 bases and J 0 bases, with 10 bases left between them. Germline V gene lookup returns CDR1 SGHDT and CDR2 YYEEEE. CDR3 length equals 14 residues. The CDR3 is CASSPADPNYGYTF. The CDR3 coding sequence is TGTGCCAGCAGCCCGGCAGACCCTAACTATGGCTACACCTTC.

A few counts support this clone. The rearrangement joins TRBV30 to TRBJ1-1; no definite D call. In germline, CDR1 is GTSNPN, CDR2 SVGIG (reference sequence). The germline V and J ends were trimmed by 0 bases and 1 base, with 6 bases remaining between them. This CDR3 is 13 amino acids long. This chain's CDR3 is CAWSVPENTEAFF. CDR3 nucleotides: TGTGCCTGGAGTGTACCCGAGAACACTGAAGCTTTCTTT.

This sequence joins TRBV6-1 and TRBJ1-6; no reliable D call. The germline V gene encodes CDR1 MNHNS and CDR2 SASEGT. The CDR3 consists of 14 residues. The germline V and J ends were trimmed by 3 bases and 4 bases, with 7 bases remaining between them. The CDR3 bases are TGTGCCAGCAGTGATTCGTATTATAATTCACCCCTCCACTTT. Translation gives CASSDSYYNSPLHF.

This chain links TRBV6-5 with TRBJ2-1; 7 nucleotides align to TRBD1. CDR1 is MNHEY, CDR2 SVGAGI, per germline. V trimming: 6 bases; J trimming: 5 bases; junction bases outside the gene matches: 10. This CDR3 has 15 residues. The chain's CDR3 is CASSQTGNPNNEQFF. DNA for the CDR3: TGTGCCAGCAGCCAGACAGGGAATCCCAACAATGAGCAGTTCTTC.

The chain is built from TRBV5-1 and TRBJ2-7, with D tentatively TRBD1 or TRBD2 (5 bases each). The ends were cut back, 4 bases at V and 3 bases at J, with 17 bases in the middle. This CDR3 spans 15 amino acids. Germline lookup yields CDR1 SGHRS and CDR2 YFSETQ. The CDR3 spells CASSPASGPVYEQYF. DNA for the CDR3: TGCGCCAGCAGCCCGGCTTCGGGACCAGTCTACGAGCAGTACTTC.

The rearrangement uses TRBV6-5 and TRBJ1-2; unclear D gene. Trimming left V 0 bases short and J 6 bases short, with 11 bases between. Looked up from germline, CDR1 is MNHEY and CDR2 is SVGAGI. The CDR3 contains 14 residues. The CDR3 DNA follows: TGTGCCAGCAGTTACTCGCGGCGCCAGCATGGCTACACCTTC. As protein: CASSYSRRQHGYTF.